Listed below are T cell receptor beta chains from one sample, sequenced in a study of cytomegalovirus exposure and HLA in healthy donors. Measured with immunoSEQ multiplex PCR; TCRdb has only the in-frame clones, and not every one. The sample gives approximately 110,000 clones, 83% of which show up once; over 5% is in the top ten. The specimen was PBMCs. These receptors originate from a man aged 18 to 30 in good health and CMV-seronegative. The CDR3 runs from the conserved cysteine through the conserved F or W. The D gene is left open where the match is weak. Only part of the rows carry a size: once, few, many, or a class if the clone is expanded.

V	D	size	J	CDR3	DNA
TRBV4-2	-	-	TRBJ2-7	CASSQIQGYEQYF	TGTGCCAGCAGCCAAATCCAGGGGTACGAGCAGTACTTC
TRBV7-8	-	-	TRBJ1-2	CASSSGGGSNYGYTF	TGTGCCAGCAGCTCTGGGGGCGGCTCTAACTATGGCTACACCTTC
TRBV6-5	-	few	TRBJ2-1	CASSEQSGTDEQFF	TGTGCCAGCAGTGAACAGTCGGGAACGGATGAGCAGTTCTTC
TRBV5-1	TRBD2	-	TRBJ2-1	CASSPREVGDNEQFF	TGCGCCAGCAGCCCTCGGGAGGTCGGCGACAATGAGCAGTTCTTC
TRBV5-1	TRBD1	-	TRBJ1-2	CASSAGQVLNGYTF	TGCGCCAGCAGCGCGGGACAGGTATTGAATGGCTACACCTTC
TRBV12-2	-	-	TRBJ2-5	CASRLGLAGVKETQYF	TGTGCAAGTCGCTTGGGACTAGCGGGAGTCAAAGAGACCCAGTACTTC
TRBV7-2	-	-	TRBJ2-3	CASSPGGRSTDTQYF	TGTGCCAGCAGCCCTGGGGGCCGTTCCACAGATACGCAGTATTTT
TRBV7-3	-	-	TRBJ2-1	CASSLGGGEQFF	TGTGCCAGCAGCTTAGGAGGCGGTGAGCAGTTCTTC
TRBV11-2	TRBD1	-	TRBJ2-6	CASSLGTGLPGANVLTF	TGTGCCAGCAGCTTAGGGACAGGGCTGCCTGGGGCCAACGTCCTGACTTTC
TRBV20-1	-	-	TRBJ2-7	CSAWGRNEQYF	TGCAGTGCTTGGGGGCGCAACGAGCAGTACTTC
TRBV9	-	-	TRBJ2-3	CASSSTHNTQYF	TGTGCCAGCAGCTCCACACATAATACGCAGTATTTT
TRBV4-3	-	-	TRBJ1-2	CASSQERVRPTGGYTF	TGCGCCAGCAGCCAAGAGCGGGTCAGGCCCACAGGGGGCTACACCTTC
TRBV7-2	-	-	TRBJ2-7	CASSLSGRNEQYF	TGTGCCAGCAGCCTGAGTGGGAGGAACGAGCAGTACTTC
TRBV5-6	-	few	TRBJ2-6	CASSLDRNSGANVLTF	TGTGCCAGCAGCTTGGACAGAAACTCTGGGGCCAACGTCCTGACTTTC
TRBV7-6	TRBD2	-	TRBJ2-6	CASSSESGTSGRWTSGANVLTF	TGTGCCAGCAGCTCAGAATCCGGGACTAGCGGGAGGTGGACCTCTGGGGCCAACGTCCTGACTTTC
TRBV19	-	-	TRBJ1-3	CASSEQGIDGNTIYF	TGTGCCAGTAGTGAGCAGGGGATTGATGGAAACACCATATATTTT
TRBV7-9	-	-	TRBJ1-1	CSSRGSDTEAFF	TGTTCCAGCCGCGGAAGCGATACTGAAGCTTTCTTT
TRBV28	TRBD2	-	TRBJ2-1	CASRERGEATSGNRGEQFF	TGTGCCAGCAGAGAGAGGGGGGAGGCGACTAGCGGGAATCGGGGAGAGCAGTTCTTC
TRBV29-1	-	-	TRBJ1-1	CSYRDQGNTEAFF	TGCAGCTACCGCGATCAGGGGAACACTGAAGCTTTCTTT
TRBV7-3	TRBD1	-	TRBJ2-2	CASSLRTGRGTGELFF	TGTGCCAGCAGCCTCCGGACAGGGAGAGGCACCGGGGAGCTGTTTTTT
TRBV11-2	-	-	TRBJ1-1	CASSQSRGNTEAFF	TGTGCCAGCAGCCAAAGCAGAGGGAACACTGAAGCTTTCTTT
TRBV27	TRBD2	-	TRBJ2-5	CASSFLGAGGGNGETQYF	TGTGCCAGCAGTTTCCTCGGGGCGGGGGGCGGAAATGGGGAGACCCAGTACTTC
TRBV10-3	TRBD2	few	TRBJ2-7	CAISDTGLAGGSLYEHYF	TGTGCCATCAGTGACACTGGACTAGCGGGAGGATCTTTGTACGAGCACTACTTC
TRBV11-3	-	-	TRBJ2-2	CASSLKTLATNTGELFF	TGTGCCAGCAGCTTAAAGACGCTAGCGACAAACACCGGGGAGCTGTTTTTT
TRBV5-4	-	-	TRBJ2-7	CASSLANSGFEQYF	TGTGCCAGCAGCTTGGCAAACTCGGGTTTCGAGCAGTACTTC
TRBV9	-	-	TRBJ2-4	CASSVAHRVAKNIQYF	TGTGCCAGCAGCGTAGCCCACAGGGTAGCCAAAAACATTCAGTACTTC
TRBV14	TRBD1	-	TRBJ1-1	CASSQAPGQGNTEAFF	TGTGCCAGCAGCCAAGCCCCGGGACAGGGGAACACTGAAGCTTTCTTT
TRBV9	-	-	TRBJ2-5	CASSVDTGMETQYF	TGTGCCAGCAGCGTAGACACAGGGATGGAGACCCAGTACTTC
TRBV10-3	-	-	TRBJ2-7	CAISELDSGPYEQYF	TGTGCCATCAGTGAGTTGGATAGCGGCCCCTACGAGCAGTACTTC
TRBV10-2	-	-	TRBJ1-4	CASRTGHQLFF	TGCGCCAGCAGAACGGGACATCAACTGTTTTTT
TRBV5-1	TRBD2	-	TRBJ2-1	CASSFGLAGQGSSYNEQFF	TGCGCCAGCAGCTTCGGACTAGCGGGACAGGGAAGCTCCTACAATGAGCAGTTCTTC
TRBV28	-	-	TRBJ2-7	CASSFGGGMYF	TGTGCCAGCAGTTTCGGCGGAGGGATGTACTTC
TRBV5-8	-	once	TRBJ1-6	CASSLANWGHYNSPLHF	TGTGCCAGCAGCTTGGCCAATTGGGGACACTATAATTCACCCCTCCACTTT
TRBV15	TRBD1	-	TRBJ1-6	CATSRGQGYNSPLHF	TGTGCCACCAGCAGGGGACAGGGGTATAATTCACCCCTCCACTTT
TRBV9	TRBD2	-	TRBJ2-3	CASSITSTTSGIALLRTDTQYF	TGTGCCAGCAGCATCACCTCGACCACTAGCGGGATTGCCCTACTGCGCACAGATACGCAGTATTTT
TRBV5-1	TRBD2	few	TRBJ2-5	CASSPGTSGSPARETQYF	TGCGCCAGCAGCCCGGGGACTAGCGGGAGCCCCGCCAGGGAGACCCAGTACTTC
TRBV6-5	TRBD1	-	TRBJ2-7	CASSVGQGVYEQYF	TGTGCCAGCAGTGTGGGACAGGGCGTCTACGAGCAGTACTTC
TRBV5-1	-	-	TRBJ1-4	CASSTDAQAGKLFF	TGCGCCAGCAGCACAGACGCTCAGGCTGGAAAACTGTTTTTT
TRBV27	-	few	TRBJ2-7	CASSLGGSEQYF	TGTGCCAGCAGTTTAGGGGGGAGCGAGCAGTACTTC
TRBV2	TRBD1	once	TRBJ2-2	CASRTGVGTGELFF	TGTGCCTCTCGGACAGGGGTAGGGACCGGGGAGCTGTTTTTT
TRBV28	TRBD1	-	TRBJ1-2	CASSWRGVGTVYGYTF	TGTGCCAGCAGCTGGCGGGGGGTCGGGACAGTATATGGCTACACCTTC
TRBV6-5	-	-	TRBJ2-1	CASSFRALTYNEQFF	TGTGCCAGCAGTTTCAGGGCGCTTACCTACAATGAGCAGTTCTTC
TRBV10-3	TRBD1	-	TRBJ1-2	CAISDPDRGSHGYTF	TGTGCCATCAGTGATCCGGACAGGGGCTCGCATGGCTACACCTTC